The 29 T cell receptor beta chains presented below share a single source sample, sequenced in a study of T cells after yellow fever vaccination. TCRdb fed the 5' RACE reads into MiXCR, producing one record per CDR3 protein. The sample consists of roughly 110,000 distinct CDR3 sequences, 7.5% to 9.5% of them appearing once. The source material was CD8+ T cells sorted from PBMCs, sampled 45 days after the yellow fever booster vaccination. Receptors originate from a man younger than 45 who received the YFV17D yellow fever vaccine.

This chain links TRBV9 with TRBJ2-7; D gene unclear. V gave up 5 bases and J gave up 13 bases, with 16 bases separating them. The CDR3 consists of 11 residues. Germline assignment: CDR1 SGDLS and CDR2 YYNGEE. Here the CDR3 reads CASRTCPTVYF. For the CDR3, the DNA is TGTGCCAGCAGAACTTGCCCCACGGTTTACTTC.

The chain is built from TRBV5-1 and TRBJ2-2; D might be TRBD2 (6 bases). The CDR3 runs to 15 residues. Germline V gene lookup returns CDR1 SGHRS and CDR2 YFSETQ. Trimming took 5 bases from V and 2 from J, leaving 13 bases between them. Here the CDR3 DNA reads TGCGCCAGCAGTGTGGGGACTCACAACACCGGGGAGCTGTTTTTT. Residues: CASSVGTHNTGELFF.

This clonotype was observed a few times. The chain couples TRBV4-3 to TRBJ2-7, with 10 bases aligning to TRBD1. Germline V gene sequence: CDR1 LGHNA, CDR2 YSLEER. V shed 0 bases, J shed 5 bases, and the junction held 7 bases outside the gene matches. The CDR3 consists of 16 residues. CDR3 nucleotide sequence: TGCGCCAGCAGCCAAGAAGACAGGGGGCTTCTCCACGAGCAGTACTTC. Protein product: CASSQEDRGLLHEQYF.

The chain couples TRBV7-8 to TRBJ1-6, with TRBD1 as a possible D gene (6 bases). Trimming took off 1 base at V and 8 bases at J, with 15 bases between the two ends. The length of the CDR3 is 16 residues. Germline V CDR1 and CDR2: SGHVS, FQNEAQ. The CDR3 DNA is TGTGCCAGCAGCTTAGTCAGGGGCTCCCCTCATTCACCCCTCCACTTT. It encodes CASSLVRGSPHSPLHF.

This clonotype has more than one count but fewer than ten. CDR3 sequence reads: CASSTVTGTSGGAYEQYF. DNA of the CDR3: TGTGCCAGCAGCACGGTTACCGGGACTAGCGGAGGAGCGTACGAGCAGTACTTC. The rearrangement links TRBV11-2 to TRBJ2-7; TRBD2 agrees at 11 bases. The CDR3 covers 18 residues. V lost 5 bases to trimming and J lost 4 bases; unmatched junction nucleotides: 16. In germline, CDR1 is SGHAT, CDR2 FQNNGV.

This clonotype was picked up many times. The CDR3 bases are TGTGCCAGCAGTTCGGGGGTGGGTGAAGCTTTCTTT. It specifies CASSSGVGEAFF. The chain couples TRBV6-5 to TRBJ1-1; possibly TRBD1 for D (5 bases). Germline assignment: CDR1 MNHEY and CDR2 SVGAGI. The CDR3 has 12 amino acids. Trimming took off 4 bases at V and 7 bases at J, with 10 bases between the two ends.

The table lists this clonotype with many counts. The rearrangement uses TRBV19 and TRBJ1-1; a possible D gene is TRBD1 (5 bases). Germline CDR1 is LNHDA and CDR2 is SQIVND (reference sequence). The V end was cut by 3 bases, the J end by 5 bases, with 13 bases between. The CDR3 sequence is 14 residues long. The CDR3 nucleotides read TGTGCCAGTAGTATGGGGGACGGGTGGACTGAAGCTTTCTTT. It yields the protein CASSMGDGWTEAFF.

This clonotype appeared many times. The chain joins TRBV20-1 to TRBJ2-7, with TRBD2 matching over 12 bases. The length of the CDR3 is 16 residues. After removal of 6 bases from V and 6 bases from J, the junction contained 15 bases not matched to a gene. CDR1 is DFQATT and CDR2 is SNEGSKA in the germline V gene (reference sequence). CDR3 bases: TGCAGTGCGACACTCCCCCTAGCGGGAGGGCCTGGCGAGCAGTACTTC. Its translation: CSATLPLAGGPGEQYF.

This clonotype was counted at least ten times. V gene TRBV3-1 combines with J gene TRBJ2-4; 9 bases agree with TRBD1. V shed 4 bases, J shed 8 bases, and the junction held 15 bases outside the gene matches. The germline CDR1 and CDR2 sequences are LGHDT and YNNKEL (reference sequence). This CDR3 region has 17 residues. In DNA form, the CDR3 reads TGTGCCAGCAGCCTAAACTTTTGGACAGGGGACGCGGACATTCAGTACTTC. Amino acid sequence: CASSLNFWTGDADIQYF.

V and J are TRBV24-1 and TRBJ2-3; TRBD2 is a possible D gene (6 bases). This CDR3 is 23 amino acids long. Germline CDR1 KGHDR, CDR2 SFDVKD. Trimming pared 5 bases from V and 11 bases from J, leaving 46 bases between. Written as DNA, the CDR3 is TGTGCCACCAGTGCTGCGGGGTGCCGGTCGTCAGGCGGGATTAGAAAGAGGAAAAGGTGGCAGTATTTT. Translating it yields CATSAAGCRSSGGIRKRKRWQYF.

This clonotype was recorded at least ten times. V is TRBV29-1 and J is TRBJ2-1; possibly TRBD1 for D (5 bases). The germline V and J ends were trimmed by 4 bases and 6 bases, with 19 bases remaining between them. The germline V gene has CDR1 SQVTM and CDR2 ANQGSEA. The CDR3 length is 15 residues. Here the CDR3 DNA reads TGCAGCGTTGCTGGGTGGGCAGGGCTGGGCAATGAGCAGTTCTTC. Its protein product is CSVAGWAGLGNEQFF.

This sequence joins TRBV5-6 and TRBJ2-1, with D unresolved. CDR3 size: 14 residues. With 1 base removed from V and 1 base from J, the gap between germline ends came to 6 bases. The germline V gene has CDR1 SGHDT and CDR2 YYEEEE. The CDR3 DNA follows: TGTGCCAGCAGCTTGTTTCGATCCTACAATGAGCAGTTCTTC. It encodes CASSLFRSYNEQFF. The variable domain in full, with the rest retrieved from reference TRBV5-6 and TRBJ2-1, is DAGVTQSPTHLIKTRGQQVTLRCSPKSGHDTVSWYQQALGQGPQFIFQYYEEEERQRGNFPDRFSGHQFPNYSSELNVNALLLGDSALYLCASSLFRSYNEQFFGPGTRLTVL.

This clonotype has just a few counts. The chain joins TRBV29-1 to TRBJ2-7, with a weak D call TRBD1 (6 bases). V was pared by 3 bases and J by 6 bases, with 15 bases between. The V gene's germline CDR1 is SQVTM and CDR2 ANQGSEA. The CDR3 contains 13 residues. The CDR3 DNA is TGCAGCGTTGATGAGGGGGACCTCGGCGAGCAGTACTTC. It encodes CSVDEGDLGEQYF.

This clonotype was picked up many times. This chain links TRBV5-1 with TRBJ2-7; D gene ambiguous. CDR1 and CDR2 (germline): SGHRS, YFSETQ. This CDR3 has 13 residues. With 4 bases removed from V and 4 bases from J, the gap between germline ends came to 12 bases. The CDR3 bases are TGCGCCAGCAGCCTAGAGGACGGATACGAGCAGTACTTC. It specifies CASSLEDGYEQYF.

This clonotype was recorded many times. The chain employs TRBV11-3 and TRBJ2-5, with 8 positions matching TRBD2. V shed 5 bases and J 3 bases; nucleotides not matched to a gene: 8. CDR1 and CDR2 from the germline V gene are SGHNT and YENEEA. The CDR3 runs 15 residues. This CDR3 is CASSQRGGEEETQYF. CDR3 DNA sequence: TGTGCCAGCAGCCAACGGGGGGGTGAAGAAGAGACCCAGTACTTC.

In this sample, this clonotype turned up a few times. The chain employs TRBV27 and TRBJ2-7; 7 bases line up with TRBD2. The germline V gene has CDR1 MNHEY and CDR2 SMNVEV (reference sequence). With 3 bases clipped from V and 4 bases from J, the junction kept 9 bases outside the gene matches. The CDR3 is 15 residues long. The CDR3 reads CASSFSPSGYYEQYF. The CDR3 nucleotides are TGTGCCAGCAGTTTTTCTCCTAGCGGATATTACGAGCAGTACTTC.

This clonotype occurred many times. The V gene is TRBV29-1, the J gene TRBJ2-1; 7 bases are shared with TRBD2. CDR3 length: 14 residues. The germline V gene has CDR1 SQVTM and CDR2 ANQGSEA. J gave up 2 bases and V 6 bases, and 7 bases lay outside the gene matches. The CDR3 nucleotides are TGCAGCGTAGATAAGCGGGACGCCTACAATGAGCAGTTCTTC. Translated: CSVDKRDAYNEQFF.

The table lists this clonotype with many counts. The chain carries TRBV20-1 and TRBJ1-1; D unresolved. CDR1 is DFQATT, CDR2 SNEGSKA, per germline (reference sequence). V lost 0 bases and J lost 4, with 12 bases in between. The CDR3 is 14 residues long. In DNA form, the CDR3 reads TGCAGTGCTAGAGATCTAAATAGTAGCACTGAAGCTTTCTTT. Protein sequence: CSARDLNSSTEAFF.

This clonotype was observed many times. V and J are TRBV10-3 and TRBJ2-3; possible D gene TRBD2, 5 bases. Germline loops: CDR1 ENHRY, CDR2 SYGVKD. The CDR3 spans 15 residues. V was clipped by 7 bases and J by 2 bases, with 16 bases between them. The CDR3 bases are TGTGCCATCAACGCAGGACTCTATTCCACAGATACGCAGTATTTT. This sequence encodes CAINAGLYSTDTQYF.

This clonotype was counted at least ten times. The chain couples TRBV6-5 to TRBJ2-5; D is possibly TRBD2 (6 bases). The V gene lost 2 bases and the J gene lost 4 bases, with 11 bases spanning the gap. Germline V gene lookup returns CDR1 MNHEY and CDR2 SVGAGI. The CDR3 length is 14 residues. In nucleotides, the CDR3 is TGTGCCAGCAGTTACCGGCGAGCGGGAGAGACCCAGTACTTC. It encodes CASSYRRAGETQYF.

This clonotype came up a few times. CDR3 nucleotide sequence: TGTGCCAGCGGGACAGGGAGAGCCTACGAGCAGTACTTC. Protein: CASGTGRAYEQYF. The chain links TRBV19 to TRBJ2-7; 9 nucleotides line up with TRBD1. The trim removed 9 bases at V and 2 bases at J, leaving 5 bases unmatched. CDR3 length equals 13 residues. Germline V CDR1 and CDR2: LNHDA, SQIVND (reference sequence).

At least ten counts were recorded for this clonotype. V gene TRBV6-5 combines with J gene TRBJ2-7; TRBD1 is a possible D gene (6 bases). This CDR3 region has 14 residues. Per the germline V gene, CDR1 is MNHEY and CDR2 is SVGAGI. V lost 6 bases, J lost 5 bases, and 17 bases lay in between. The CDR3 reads CASRTGKERNEQYF. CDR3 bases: TGTGCCAGCAGAACAGGGAAGGAGCGGAACGAGCAGTACTTC.

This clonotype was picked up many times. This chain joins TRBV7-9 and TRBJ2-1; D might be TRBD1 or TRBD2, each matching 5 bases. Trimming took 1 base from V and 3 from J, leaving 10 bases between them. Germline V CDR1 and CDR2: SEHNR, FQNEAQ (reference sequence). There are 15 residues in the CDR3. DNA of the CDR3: TGTGCCAGCAGCTTAGACCGGGGCAACTACAATGAGCAGTTCTTC. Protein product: CASSLDRGNYNEQFF.

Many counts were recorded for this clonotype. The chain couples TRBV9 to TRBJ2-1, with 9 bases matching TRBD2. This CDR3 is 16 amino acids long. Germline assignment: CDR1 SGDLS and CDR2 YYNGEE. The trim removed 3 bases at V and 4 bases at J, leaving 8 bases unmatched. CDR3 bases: TGTGCCAGCAGCGCACCCCAGCGGGAGGTGTACAATGAGCAGTTCTTC. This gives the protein CASSAPQREVYNEQFF.

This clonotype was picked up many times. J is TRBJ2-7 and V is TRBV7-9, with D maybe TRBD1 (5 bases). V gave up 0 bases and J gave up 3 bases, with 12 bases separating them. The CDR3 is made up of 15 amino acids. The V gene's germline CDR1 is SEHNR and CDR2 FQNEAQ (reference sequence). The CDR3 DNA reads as TGTGCCAGCAGCTTAGCGGTGGGGCCGGACTACGAGCAGTACTTC. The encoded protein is CASSLAVGPDYEQYF. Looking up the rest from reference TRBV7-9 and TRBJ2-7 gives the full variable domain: DTGVSQNPRHKITKRGQNVTFRCDPISEHNRLYWYRQTLGQGPEFLTYFQNEAQLEKSRLLSDRFSAERPKGSFSTLEIQRTEQGDSAMYLCASSLAVGPDYEQYFGPGTRLTVT.

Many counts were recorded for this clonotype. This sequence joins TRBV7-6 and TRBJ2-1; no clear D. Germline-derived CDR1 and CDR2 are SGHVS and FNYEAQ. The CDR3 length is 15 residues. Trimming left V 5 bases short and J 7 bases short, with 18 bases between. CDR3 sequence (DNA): TGTGCCAGCAGCCCCCTCCCTTTGGCGGCAAATGAGCAGTTCTTC. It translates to CASSPLPLAANEQFF.

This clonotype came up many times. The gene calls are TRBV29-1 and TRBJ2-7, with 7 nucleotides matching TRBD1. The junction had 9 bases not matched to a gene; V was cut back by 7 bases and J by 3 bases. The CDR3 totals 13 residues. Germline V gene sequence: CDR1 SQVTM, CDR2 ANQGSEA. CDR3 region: CSASGTVFYEQYF. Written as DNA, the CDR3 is TGCAGCGCTTCCGGGACAGTATTCTACGAGCAGTACTTC.

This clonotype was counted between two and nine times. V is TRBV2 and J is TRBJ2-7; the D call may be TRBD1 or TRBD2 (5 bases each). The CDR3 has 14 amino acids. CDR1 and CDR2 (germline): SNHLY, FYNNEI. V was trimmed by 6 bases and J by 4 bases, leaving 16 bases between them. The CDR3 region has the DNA TGTGCCAGCAGCCCGGTAGGGACGGCGTACGAGCAGTACTTC. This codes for CASSPVGTAYEQYF.

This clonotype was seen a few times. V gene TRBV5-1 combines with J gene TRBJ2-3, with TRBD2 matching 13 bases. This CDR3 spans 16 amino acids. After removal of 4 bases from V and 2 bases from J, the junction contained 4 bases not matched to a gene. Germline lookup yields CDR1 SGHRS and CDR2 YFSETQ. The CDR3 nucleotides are TGCGCCAGCAGCATGGGACTAGCGGGAATCACAGATACGCAGTATTTT. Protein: CASSMGLAGITDTQYF.